This entry lists 26 T cell receptor beta chains sequenced from one sample in a study of read filtering for tumor transcriptome and immune sequencing. The library was built from around 0.4 ug RNA with molecular barcoded adaptors for alpha/delta and beta/gamma chains. TCRdb reprocessed the reads via MiXCR and lists one record per CDR3 protein. This repertoire shows 85,000 or so distinct CDR3 sequences, 9% to 15% found once; its top ten account for about 15%. Sequenced input: a population of CD138-negative cells sorted from bone marrow. These TCRs come from a donor aged 40 or over with multiple myeloma.

This clonotype was detected only a few times. Being one base from a much bigger clone, this may be a read error. This rearrangement joins TRBV7-2 to TRBJ1-1, with 7 bases identical to TRBD1. V shed 3 bases and J 4 bases; nucleotides not matched to a gene: 8. The CDR3 contains 15 residues. Germline CDR1 reads SGHTA; CDR2 reads FQGNSA. The CDR3 region is CASSFDRAWGTEAFF. CDR3 in DNA: TGTGCCAGCAGCTTCGACAGGGCATGGGGCACTGAAGCTTTCTTT. The whole variable domain, filled in from reference TRBV7-2 and TRBJ1-1, reads GAGVSQSPSNKVTEKGKDVELRCDPISGHTALYWYRQSLGQGLEFLIYFQGNSAPDKSGLPSDRFSAERTGGSVSTLTIQRTQQEDSAVYLCASSFDRAWGTEAFFGQGTRLTVV.

The CDR3 DNA follows: TGCAGCGCCAAAGCCTGGCACGGAGGGGCCGAGCAGTACTTC. Translating it yields CSAKAWHGGAEQYF. The chain recombines TRBV29-1 with TRBJ2-7, with D possibly being TRBD2 (6 bases). Trimming cost V 7 bases and J 6 bases, with 22 bases left between them. This CDR3 is 14 amino acids long. Germline CDR1 is SQVTM and CDR2 is ANQGSEA.

At least ten counts were recorded for this clonotype. The chain is built from TRBV7-8 and TRBJ1-1, with 12 nucleotides matching TRBD1. CDR3 length: 15 residues. The germline V gene encodes CDR1 SGHVS and CDR2 FQNEAQ. J gave up 6 bases and V 3 bases, and 5 bases lay outside the gene matches. The CDR3 bases are TGTGCCAGCAGCTTCCCGGGACAGGGGGCGTCTGAAGCTTTCTTT. It encodes CASSFPGQGASEAFF.

On this clonotype itself: This sequence may be a read error, since a much larger clone differs from it by one base. The rearrangement links TRBV30 to TRBJ2-1; D is perhaps TRBD1 or TRBD2 (6 bases each). The CDR3 length is 14 residues. Germline V gene sequence: CDR1 GTSNPN, CDR2 SVGIG (reference sequence). V gave up 0 bases and J gave up 10 bases, with 16 bases separating them. In DNA, the CDR3 is TGTGCCTGGAGTGTAGGGGGGCAGCAAAAGGAGCAGTTCTTC. It is translated as CAWSVGGQQKEQFF.

Comments on this clonotype: A single base separates this from a much larger clone, so it may be a read error. This sequence joins TRBV5-1 and TRBJ2-2; D is unresolved. The CDR3 runs to 15 residues. The germline V gene encodes CDR1 SGHRS and CDR2 YFSETQ. Trimming cost V 0 bases and J 2 bases, with 8 bases left between them. CDR3: CASSLARVNTGELFF. The CDR3 DNA follows: TGCGCCAGCAGCTTGGCGAGAGTCAACACCGGGGAGCTGTTTTTT.

This clonotype has a count of ten or more. This chain connects TRBV11-2 to TRBJ2-1, with a tentative D call TRBD1 (5 bases). This CDR3 comprises 15 residues. V was pared by 1 base and J by 6 bases, with 13 bases between. CDR1 and CDR2 (germline): SGHAT, FQNNGV. CDR3 DNA: TGTGCCAGCAGCTTAGTATTAGCAAGGGGCAATGAGCAGTTCTTC. It translates to CASSLVLARGNEQFF.

The table lists this clonotype with a count of one. A far more abundant clone sits one base away, making this likely a read error. CDR3 sequence: CASSPQGEIAFF. The CDR3 DNA is TGCGCCAGCAGCCCTCAGGGGGAGATTGCTTTCTTT. V is TRBV5-1 and J is TRBJ1-6; 7 nucleotides line up with TRBD1. Near its end, the DNA agrees better with TRBJ1-1, so the J call may be wrong. Germline V lookup: CDR1 SGHRS, CDR2 YFSETQ. The CDR3 has 12 residues.

This clonotype was counted at least ten times. The chain couples TRBV7-8 to TRBJ2-3, with D maybe TRBD1 (7 bases). Trimming cost V 7 bases and J 1 base, with 18 bases left between them. This CDR3 has 16 residues. Germline lookup yields CDR1 SGHVS and CDR2 FQNEAQ. The CDR3 DNA follows: TGTGCCAGCATCCCCGCCTTCAGGGGGGGCACAGATACGCAGTATTTT. Translation gives CASIPAFRGGTDTQYF.

The chain employs TRBV28 and TRBJ2-7; 8 bases are a match to TRBD2. V lost 7 bases, J lost 7 bases, and 12 bases stayed unmatched. The CDR3 runs 14 residues. Germline V gives CDR1 MDHEN, CDR2 SYDVKM. The CDR3, as DNA: TGTGCCAGCACCCCCGGCGGCGGGAGGATAGAGCAGTACTTC. It translates to CASTPGGGRIEQYF.

This clonotype was picked up many times. This chain's CDR3 is CASSLTGLNTEAFF. CDR3 nucleotide sequence: TGTGCCAGCAGCTTGACTGGGCTGAACACTGAAGCTTTCTTT. The rearrangement links TRBV7-9 to TRBJ1-1; D gene unclear. The CDR3 covers 14 residues. Looked up from germline, CDR1 is SEHNR and CDR2 is FQNEAQ (reference sequence). Trimming removed 3 bases at V and 0 bases at J, with 8 bases between. Looking up the rest from reference TRBV7-9 and TRBJ1-1 gives the full variable domain: DTGVSQNPRHKITKRGQNVTFRCDPISEHNRLYWYRQTLGQGPEFLTYFQNEAQLEKSRLLSDRFSAERPKGSFSTLEIQRTEQGDSAMYLCASSLTGLNTEAFFGQGTRLTVV.

This clonotype was seen many times. This chain links TRBV5-4 with TRBJ1-1; possible D gene TRBD1, 5 bases. CDR3 length equals 15 residues. Between the trimmed V and J ends, which lost 4 bases and 2 bases, there was a span of 15 bases. Germline values: CDR1 SGHNT, CDR2 YYREEE (reference sequence). CDR3 amino acids: CASSLGGRDNTEAFF. DNA of the CDR3: TGTGCCAGCAGCCTCGGGGGAAGGGATAACACTGAAGCTTTCTTT.

The table lists this clonotype with many counts. The V gene is TRBV29-1, the J gene TRBJ2-1; D tentatively reads TRBD1 or TRBD2 (5 bases each). Germline V gene sequence: CDR1 SQVTM, CDR2 ANQGSEA. The length of the CDR3 is 13 residues. The germline V and J ends were trimmed by 8 bases and 2 bases, with 13 bases remaining between them. The chain's CDR3 is CSLMGDAYNEQFF. CDR3 nucleotide sequence: TGCAGCTTGATGGGGGATGCCTACAATGAGCAGTTCTTC.

The sample holds many counts of this clonotype. The rearrangement joins TRBV20-1 to TRBJ2-7; D tentatively fits TRBD1 or TRBD2 (6 bases each). Trimming cost V 6 bases and J 4 bases, with 19 bases left between them. This CDR3 is built from 14 residues. CDR1 DFQATT and CDR2 SNEGSKA come from the germline V gene (reference sequence). The CDR3 coding sequence is TGCAGTGCAACCAACCGACTAGGGGGATACGAGCAGTACTTC. Protein product: CSATNRLGGYEQYF.

This clonotype showed up many times. V usage is TRBV5-1 and J usage is TRBJ1-5; the D is unclear. CDR1 SGHRS and CDR2 YFSETQ come from the germline V gene. V was clipped by 4 bases and J by 4 bases, with 15 bases between them. CDR3 size: 15 residues. The chain's CDR3 is CASSPLGRANQPQHF. The DNA of the CDR3 is TGCGCCAGCAGCCCTTTGGGAAGGGCAAATCAGCCCCAGCATTTT.

In the case of this clonotype: A read error may be the cause here, since a much bigger clone is one base away. The chain is built from TRBV20-1 and TRBJ2-1; 8 bases map to TRBD2. Germline V gene lookup returns CDR1 DFQATT and CDR2 SNEGSKA (reference sequence). This CDR3 has 14 residues. CDR3 sequence (DNA): TGCAGTGCTAGCGCGGGACTAGGACTTAATGGGCAGTTCTTC. This codes for CSASAGLGLNGQFF.

This clonotype was seen only a few times. A much larger clone differs from this one at a single base, so this may be a read error. The rearrangement joins TRBV5-1 to TRBJ1-4; unclear D gene. CDR3 length: 14 amino acids. CDR1 is SGHRS and CDR2 is YFSETQ in the germline V gene. The CDR3, as DNA: TGCGCCAGCAGCTTTACCACAGAGAGGGAAAAACTGTGTTTT. Amino acid sequence: CASSFTTEREKLCF.

This clonotype has ten or more counts. The chain combines TRBV5-1 with TRBJ1-4; D not resolved. Trimming shortened V by 4 bases and J by 0 bases, and 10 bases separated the two germline ends. The CDR3 has 15 amino acids. Germline-derived CDR1 and CDR2 are SGHRS and YFSETQ. CDR3 region: CASSKTGATNEKLFF. The CDR3 DNA is TGCGCCAGCAGCAAGACGGGTGCAACTAATGAAAAACTGTTTTTT.

This clonotype was seen at least ten times. This chain uses TRBV27 with TRBJ1-2; 10 nucleotides line up with TRBD1. Trimming took 3 bases from V and 2 from J; bases not matched to a gene: 0. Germline-derived CDR1 and CDR2 are MNHEY and SMNVEV (reference sequence). The CDR3 spans 14 residues. CDR3 protein: CASSLDRGNYGYTF. The CDR3 DNA reads TGTGCCAGCAGTTTGGACAGGGGGAACTATGGCTACACCTTC.

This clonotype was detected ten times or more. V and J are TRBV19 and TRBJ2-1; D is perhaps TRBD2 (6 bases). Germline V gives CDR1 LNHDA, CDR2 SQIVND (reference sequence). Trimming took 6 bases from V and 7 from J, leaving 19 bases between them. There are 15 residues in the CDR3. CDR3 coding DNA: TGTGCCAGTAGGGCTCGGGCGGGACTCGAGAATGAGCAGTTCTTC. This codes for CASRARAGLENEQFF.

This clonotype was recorded at least ten times. The V gene is TRBV12-3 or TRBV12-4, the J gene TRBJ2-7; 10 nucleotides agree with TRBD2. The CDR3 totals 14 residues. Germline trimming cut 5 bases from V and 7 bases from J; bases unmatched to any gene: 8. The CDR3 coding sequence is TGTGCCAGCAGTACTTCTAGCGGGAGCGAGGAGCAGTACTTC. This translates into CASSTSSGSEEQYF.

For this clonotype: This is likely a read error, given that the CDR3 carries no conserved phenylalanine or tryptophan at its end. The chain employs TRBV27 and TRBJ2-7; 8 bases are shared with TRBD1. Germline loops: CDR1 MNHEY, CDR2 SMNVEV (reference sequence). The junction had 4 bases not matched to a gene; V was cut back by 4 bases and J by 2 bases. CDR3 length: 14 residues. The CDR3 is CASSSRGLTYEQYL. The CDR3 region has the DNA TGTGCCAGCAGTTCCAGGGGGCTCACCTACGAGCAGTACCTC.

On this clonotype itself: It is likely a read error, because the conserved phenylalanine at the end of the CDR3 is missing. The limits of the CDR3 on the DNA are not certain, so only TCRdb's listed CDR3 is given. The chain combines TRBV5-1 with TRBJ2-1; the table's D call TRBD1 went unverified against the DNA. In germline, CDR1 is SGHRS, CDR2 YFSETQ. The CDR3 sequence runs 16 residues, both termini included. The CDR3 protein is CASSLAVRGHYNEQIY.

At least ten counts were recorded for this clonotype. This chain joins TRBV7-9 and TRBJ2-1; TRBD2 matches at 10 bases. V was pared by 1 base and J by 6 bases, with 3 bases of the junction left unmatched. The CDR3 totals 15 residues. Germline CDR1 is SEHNR and CDR2 is FQNEAQ (reference sequence). This CDR3 reads CASSLEWTSGNEQFF. In DNA, the CDR3 is TGTGCCAGCAGCTTAGAGTGGACTAGCGGCAATGAGCAGTTCTTC.

This clonotype was counted ten times or more. J is TRBJ2-7 and V is TRBV19, with 7 bases fitting TRBD2. Germline lookup yields CDR1 LNHDA and CDR2 SQIVND (reference sequence). The CDR3 runs 14 residues. DNA of the CDR3: TGTGCGATTACTCAGGGAGGGCCGTTATACGAGCAGTACTTC. Protein product: CAITQGGPLYEQYF.

At least ten counts were recorded for this clonotype. V is TRBV29-1 and J is TRBJ1-5; D unclear. Germline loops: CDR1 SQVTM, CDR2 ANQGSEA. V was shortened by 1 base and J by 8 bases, with 12 bases between the two germline ends. CDR3 length: 13 residues. In nucleotides, the CDR3 is TGCAGCGTTGAAGTTAGTGGCGGTGAGCCCCAGCATTTT. Amino acids: CSVEVSGGEPQHF.

Many counts were recorded for this clonotype. The CDR3 sequence is CSAFGPAGAGMNTEAFF. The CDR3 region has the DNA TGCAGTGCTTTCGGGCCCGCAGGGGCGGGAATGAACACTGAAGCTTTCTTT. The J gene is TRBJ1-1, the V gene TRBV20-1, with D tentatively TRBD1 (6 bases). The CDR3 has 17 residues. Trimming cost V 5 bases and J 0 bases, with 22 bases left between them. The germline CDR1 and CDR2 sequences are DFQATT and SNEGSKA (reference sequence).